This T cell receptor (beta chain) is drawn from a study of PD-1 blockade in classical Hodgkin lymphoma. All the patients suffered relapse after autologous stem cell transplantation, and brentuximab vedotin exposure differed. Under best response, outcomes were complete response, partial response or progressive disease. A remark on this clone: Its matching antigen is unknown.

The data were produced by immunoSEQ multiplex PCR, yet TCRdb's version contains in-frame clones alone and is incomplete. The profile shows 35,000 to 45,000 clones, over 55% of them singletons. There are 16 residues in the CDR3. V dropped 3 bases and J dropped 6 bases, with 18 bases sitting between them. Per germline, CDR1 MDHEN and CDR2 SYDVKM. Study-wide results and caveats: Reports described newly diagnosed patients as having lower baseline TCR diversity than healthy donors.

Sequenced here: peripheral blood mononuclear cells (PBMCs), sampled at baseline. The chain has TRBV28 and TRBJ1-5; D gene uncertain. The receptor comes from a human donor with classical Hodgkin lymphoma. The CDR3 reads CASSFTGLPLGQPQHF. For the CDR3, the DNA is TGTGCCAGCAGTTTTACCGGACTCCCACTTGGTCAGCCCCAGCATTTT.